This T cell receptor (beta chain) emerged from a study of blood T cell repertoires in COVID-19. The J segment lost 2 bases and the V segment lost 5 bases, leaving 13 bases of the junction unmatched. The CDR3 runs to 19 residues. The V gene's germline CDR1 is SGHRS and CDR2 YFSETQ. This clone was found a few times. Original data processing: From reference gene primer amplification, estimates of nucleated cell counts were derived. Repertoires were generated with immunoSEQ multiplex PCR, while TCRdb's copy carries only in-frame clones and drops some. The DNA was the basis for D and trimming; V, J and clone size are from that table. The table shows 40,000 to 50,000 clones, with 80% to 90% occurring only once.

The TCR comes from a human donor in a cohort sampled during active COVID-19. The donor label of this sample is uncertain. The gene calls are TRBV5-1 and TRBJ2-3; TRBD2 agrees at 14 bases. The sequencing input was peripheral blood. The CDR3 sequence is CASSRGLAGGPQTTDTQYF. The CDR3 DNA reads TGCGCCAGCAGTCGAGGACTAGCGGGGGGACCCCAGACCACAGATACGCAGTATTTT.